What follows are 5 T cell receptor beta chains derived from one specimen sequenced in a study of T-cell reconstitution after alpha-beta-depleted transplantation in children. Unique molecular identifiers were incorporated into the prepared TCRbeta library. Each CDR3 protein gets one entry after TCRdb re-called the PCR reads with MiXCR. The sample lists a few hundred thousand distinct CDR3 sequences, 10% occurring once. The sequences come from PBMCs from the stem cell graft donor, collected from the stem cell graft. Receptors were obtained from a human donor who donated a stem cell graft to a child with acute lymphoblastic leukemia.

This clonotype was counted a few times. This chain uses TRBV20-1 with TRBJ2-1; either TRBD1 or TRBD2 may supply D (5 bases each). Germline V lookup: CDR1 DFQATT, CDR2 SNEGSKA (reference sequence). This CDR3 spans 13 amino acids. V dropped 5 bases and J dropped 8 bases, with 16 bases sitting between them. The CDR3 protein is CSAHGTPYDEQFF. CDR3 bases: TGCAGTGCTCACGGGACCCCTTACGATGAGCAGTTCTTC.

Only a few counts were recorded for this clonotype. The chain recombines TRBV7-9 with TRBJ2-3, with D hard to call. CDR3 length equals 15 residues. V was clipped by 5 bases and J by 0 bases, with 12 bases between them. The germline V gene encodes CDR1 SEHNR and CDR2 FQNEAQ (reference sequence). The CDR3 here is CASSLLVPSTDTQYF. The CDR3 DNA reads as TGTGCCAGCAGCCTCCTAGTACCTAGCACAGATACGCAGTATTTT.

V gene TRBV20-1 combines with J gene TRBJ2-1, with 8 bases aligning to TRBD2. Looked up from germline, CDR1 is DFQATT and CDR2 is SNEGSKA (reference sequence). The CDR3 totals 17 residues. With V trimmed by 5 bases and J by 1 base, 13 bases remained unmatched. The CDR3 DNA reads TGCAGTGCTGGGTGGAATAGCGGGACCTTATCCTACAATGAGCAGTTCTTC. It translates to CSAGWNSGTLSYNEQFF.

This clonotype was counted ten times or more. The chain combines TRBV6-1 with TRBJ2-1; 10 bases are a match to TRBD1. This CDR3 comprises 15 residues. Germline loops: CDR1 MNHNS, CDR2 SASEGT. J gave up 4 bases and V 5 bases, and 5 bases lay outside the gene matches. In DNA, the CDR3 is TGTGCCAGCAGTCCCGGACAGGGGGTGTACAATGAGCAGTTCTTC. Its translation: CASSPGQGVYNEQFF.

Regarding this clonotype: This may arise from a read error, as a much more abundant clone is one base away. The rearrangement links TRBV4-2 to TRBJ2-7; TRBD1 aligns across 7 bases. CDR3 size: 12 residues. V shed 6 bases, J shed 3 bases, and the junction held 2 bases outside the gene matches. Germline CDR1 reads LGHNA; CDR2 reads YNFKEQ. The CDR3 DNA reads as TGTGCCAGCAGGGGACAGAACTACGAGCAGTACTTC. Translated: CASRGQNYEQYF.